A single sample gave rise to the 22 T cell receptor beta chains below, sequenced in a study of tumor-infiltrating lymphocytes in oesophageal squamous cell carcinoma. MiXCR was run by TCRdb on the PCR reads, yielding one entry per CDR3 protein. Of roughly 3,700 distinct CDR3 sequences in the sample, 14% are singletons; the top ten hold roughly a fifth. The specimen sequenced was esophageal tumor tissue. These TCRs come from a male donor with esophageal squamous cell carcinoma.

In its sample, this clonotype was seen many times. The chain recombines TRBV19 with TRBJ1-2; weak D call: TRBD1 (6 bases). Trimming took off 6 bases at V and 4 bases at J, with 12 bases between the two ends. The CDR3 consists of 13 residues. Germline-derived CDR1 and CDR2 are LNHDA and SQIVND (reference sequence). Here the CDR3 DNA reads TGTGCCAGTAGCGGCAGGGGAACCTATGGCTACACCTTC. It encodes CASSGRGTYGYTF.

By proportion, this clonotype is medium-sized. This CDR3 reads CASSFVWASYEQYF. The CDR3 nucleotides read TGTGCCAGCAGTTTCGTTTGGGCCTCCTACGAGCAGTACTTC. This chain connects TRBV28 to TRBJ2-7; D ambiguous. CDR1 and CDR2 (germline): MDHEN, SYDVKM. The CDR3 sequence is 14 residues long. V was shortened by 3 bases and J by 0 bases, with 9 bases between the two germline ends. Based on the CDR3 plus reference TRBV28 and TRBJ2-7, the full variable domain is DVKVTQSSRYLVKRTGEKVFLECVQDMDHENMFWYRQDPGLGLRLIYFSYDVKMKEKGDIPEGYSVSREKKERFSLILESASTNQTSMYLCASSFVWASYEQYFGPGTRLTVT.

This chain joins TRBV9 and TRBJ1-4; unclear D gene. The ends were cut back, 0 bases at V and 4 bases at J, with 10 bases in the middle. This CDR3 contains 15 residues. Germline V gene lookup returns CDR1 SGDLS and CDR2 YYNGEE. CDR3 sequence (DNA): TGTGCCAGCAGCGTAGGTAACAGAGGTAATGAAAAACTGTTTTTT. The encoded protein is CASSVGNRGNEKLFF.

This clonotype occurred many times. The chain couples TRBV10-2 to TRBJ1-6; no reliable D call. The CDR3 sequence is 15 residues long. With 8 bases removed from V and 6 bases from J, the gap between germline ends came to 17 bases. Germline values: CDR1 WSHSY, CDR2 SAAADI. CDR3 loop: CASGESRVGNSPLHF. As DNA, the CDR3 is TGCGCCAGCGGGGAATCTAGGGTTGGTAATTCACCCCTCCACTTT.

Relative to its sample, this clonotype is medium-sized. The chain links TRBV14 to TRBJ2-1; no clear D gene. The CDR3 has 13 residues. Trimming left V 0 bases short and J 14 bases short, with 14 bases between. Germline CDR1 and CDR2: SGHDN and FVKESK. The CDR3 sequence is CASSQDRPGGKFF. In nucleotides, the CDR3 is TGTGCCAGCAGCCAAGATAGGCCTGGCGGCAAGTTCTTC.

This clonotype was found many times. V usage is TRBV5-1 and J usage is TRBJ2-3; 9 positions match TRBD2. The V gene's germline CDR1 is SGHRS and CDR2 YFSETQ. The trim removed 2 bases at V and 6 bases at J, leaving 7 bases unmatched. The CDR3 is 15 residues long. The CDR3 protein is CASSFELAGWDTQYF. The CDR3, as DNA: TGCGCCAGCAGCTTCGAACTAGCGGGTTGGGATACGCAGTATTTT.

The chain is built from TRBV20-1 and TRBJ1-1; TRBD1 agrees at 7 bases. CDR1 is DFQATT, CDR2 SNEGSKA, per germline (reference sequence). The CDR3 totals 13 residues. With V trimmed by 4 bases and J by 4 bases, 6 bases remained unmatched. For the CDR3, the DNA is TGCAGTGCTAATACAGGGGTATTCACTGAAGCTTTCTTT. It encodes CSANTGVFTEAFF.

This clonotype occurred a few times. The CDR3, as DNA: TGTGCCAGTAGTCATGTGCCTAGCTCCTACAATGAGCAGTTCTTC. This codes for CASSHVPSSYNEQFF. The genes are TRBV19 and TRBJ2-1; no definite D call. CDR1 and CDR2 (germline): LNHDA, SQIVND (reference sequence). This CDR3 is 15 amino acids long. V lost 5 bases and J 0 bases, leaving 11 bases between the germline ends.

The sample holds many counts of this clonotype. This chain connects TRBV11-2 to TRBJ2-1; D is unresolved. The DNA end is more similar to TRBJ2-7, so the J call may be wrong. Germline CDR1 SGHAT, CDR2 FQNNGV. The CDR3 consists of 13 residues. The CDR3 DNA reads TGTGCCAGCAGCCCGTTAATCCCCCCTGAGCAGTACTTC. Its protein product is CASSPLIPPEQYF.

By proportion, this clonotype is medium-sized. The chain links TRBV12-3 or TRBV12-4 to TRBJ1-5; a possible D gene is TRBD1 (5 bases). The ends were cut back, 7 bases at V and 0 bases at J, with 19 bases in the middle. The CDR3 is 17 residues long. The CDR3 spells CASTNRQTENSNQPQHF. CDR3 DNA: TGTGCCAGCACCAATAGACAGACTGAGAATAGCAATCAGCCCCAGCATTTT.

This clonotype was seen repeatedly, ten times or more. DNA of the CDR3: TGTGCCAGCAGCTTAGCCGGGGGGAGTGAAAAACTGTTTTTT. Its translation is CASSLAGGSEKLFF. This chain uses TRBV7-9 with TRBJ1-4, with a possible D match to TRBD1 (5 bases). There are 14 residues in the CDR3. The V end lost 0 bases, the J end lost 7 bases, and 9 bases lay between the germline ends. Germline lookup yields CDR1 SEHNR and CDR2 FQNEAQ (reference sequence).

This clonotype is judged medium-sized. The V call is TRBV6-6, the J call TRBJ2-2; 10 nucleotides align to TRBD1. Germline loops: CDR1 MNHNY, CDR2 SVGAGI (reference sequence). This CDR3 comprises 17 residues. V gave up 1 base and J gave up 5 bases; unmatched junction bases: 7. In nucleotides, the CDR3 is TGTGCCAGCAGTTACTTATGGGGGACAGGGGAAACCGGGGAGCTGTTTTTT. As protein: CASSYLWGTGETGELFF.

V is TRBV7-9 and J is TRBJ2-2; D is unclear. This CDR3 comprises 15 residues. Germline values: CDR1 SEHNR, CDR2 FQNEAQ (reference sequence). The V end lost 2 bases, the J end lost 4 bases, and 11 bases lay between the germline ends. In nucleotides, the CDR3 is TGTGCCAGCAGCTTAAAATCAACCACCACCGGGGAGCTGTTTTTT. Translated: CASSLKSTTTGELFF.

In its sample, this clonotype ranks as medium-sized (0.01 to 0.1%). The chain recombines TRBV7-9 with TRBJ2-3, with TRBD2 as a possible D gene (5 bases). V lost 5 bases and J lost 1, with 19 bases in between. The V gene's germline CDR1 is SEHNR and CDR2 FQNEAQ (reference sequence). The CDR3 length is 17 residues. CDR3 nucleotides: TGTGCCAGCAGCGAGACCGTCGGGCACGGGGGCACAGATACGCAGTATTTT. Amino acid sequence: CASSETVGHGGTDTQYF.

The chain recombines TRBV23-1 with TRBJ2-1; D perhaps matches TRBD1 (5 bases). The tail of the sequence fits TRBJ2-7 better, so the J call may be wrong. TRBV23-1 is classed as an ORF, of uncertain function. This CDR3 has 14 amino acids. The CDR3 DNA reads as TGCGCCAGCAGTCAAAGGGCAGGGTGGGACGAGCAGTACTTC. Protein sequence: CASSQRAGWDEQYF.

This clonotype occurred many times. The chain joins TRBV18 to TRBJ2-1; no firm D call. CDR3 size: 17 residues. The V and J ends lost 4 bases and 0 bases respectively, with 16 bases between them. CDR1 is KGHSH, CDR2 LQKENI, per germline. The chain's CDR3 is CASSLNAPWPSYNEQFF. CDR3 coding DNA: TGTGCCAGCTCACTTAACGCCCCCTGGCCCTCCTACAATGAGCAGTTCTTC.

This clonotype was seen a handful of times. The rearrangement uses TRBV5-1 and TRBJ1-3; no definite D call. The CDR3 runs 13 residues. Trimming took 6 bases from V and 0 from J, leaving 7 bases between them. In germline, CDR1 is SGHRS, CDR2 YFSETQ. DNA for the CDR3: TGCGCCAGCAATGAAGGCTCTGGAAACACCATATATTTT. It codes for CASNEGSGNTIYF.

Relative to its sample, this clonotype is medium-sized. The chain recombines TRBV7-2 with TRBJ2-7; either TRBD1 or TRBD2 may supply D (5 bases each). Between the trimmed V and J ends, which lost 5 bases and 2 bases, there was a span of 19 bases. This CDR3 has 16 residues. Germline V gene data show CDR1 as SGHTA and CDR2 as FQGNSA. The CDR3 bases are TGTGCCAGCAGCCAACACGGGACCAGAGCGCCCTACGAGCAGTACTTC. This encodes CASSQHGTRAPYEQYF. Based on the CDR3 plus reference TRBV7-2 and TRBJ2-7, the full variable domain is GAGVSQSPSNKVTEKGKDVELRCDPISGHTALYWYRQSLGQGLEFLIYFQGNSAPDKSGLPSDRFSAERTGGSVSTLTIQRTQQEDSAVYLCASSQHGTRAPYEQYFGPGTRLTVT.

This clonotype appeared many times. The chain joins TRBV5-4 to TRBJ2-1; 8 bases match TRBD2. V was pared by 1 base and J by 3 bases, with 9 bases of the junction left unmatched. This CDR3 is 17 amino acids long. Per the germline V gene, CDR1 is SGHNT and CDR2 is YYREEE (reference sequence). This chain's CDR3 is CASSLHPGGGFYNEQFF. In DNA form, the CDR3 reads TGTGCCAGCAGCTTGCATCCCGGGGGGGGATTCTACAATGAGCAGTTCTTC. The whole variable domain, filled in from reference TRBV5-4 and TRBJ2-1, reads ETGVTQSPTHLIKTRGQQVTLRCSSQSGHNTVSWYQQALGQGPQFIFQYYREEENGRGNFPPRFSGLQFPNYSSELNVNALELDDSALYLCASSLHPGGGFYNEQFFGPGTRLTVL.

The table lists this clonotype with a few counts. Lacking the conserved final phenylalanine or tryptophan, this CDR3 likely reflects a read error. No DNA is shown, since the ends of the CDR3 on it are uncertain; the CDR3 is the one TCRdb lists. The V call is TRBV6-1, the J call TRBJ2-3; no DNA check was done on the table's D call, TRBD1. In germline, CDR1 is MNHNS, CDR2 SASEGT. The CDR3 has 20 residues if both end residues are counted. CDR3 sequence: CASTSGTGGTGPYNEQFFGP.

This clonotype was seen at least ten times. The J gene is TRBJ1-6, the V gene TRBV27; D gene ambiguous. The CDR3 is 14 residues long. The V and J ends lost 3 bases and 9 bases respectively, with 12 bases between them. Per germline, CDR1 MNHEY and CDR2 SMNVEV (reference sequence). The CDR3 DNA reads as TGTGCCAGCAGTTTTGCCCGGCCGGTTTCACCCCTCCACTTT. It is translated as CASSFARPVSPLHF.

This clonotype showed up many times. The CDR3 spells CASSYSGTGYTF. DNA of the CDR3: TGTGCCAGCAGTTACTCAGGGACGGGCTACACCTTC. The chain is built from TRBV6-6 and TRBJ1-2; weak D call: TRBD1 (5 bases). The length of the CDR3 is 12 residues. V was pared by 0 bases and J by 8 bases, with 7 bases between. CDR1 and CDR2 (germline): MNHNY, SVGAGI (reference sequence).